The clone carrying this T cell receptor beta chain was seen a handful of times. Its antigen is not known. It was genomic DNA that served as the template for profiling TCR beta VDJ and CDR3. TCRdb ran MiXCR on the reads and lists one entry per CDR3 protein. The sample has some 160,000 distinct CDR3 sequences, about 50% seen once. The sequenced patients had an expansion of CD8+CD57+ cells seen by flow cytometry. Severe acquired aplastic anemia was present in every patient. Therapy had not been given to patients before blood sampling. The data are from a study of CD8+CD57+ T cells in acquired aplastic anemia. Study background: The study obtained an average of 3.2 ug of DNA from sorted CD4+ and CD8+ cells. The study's findings and limits: Comparison of patients with controls identified around 28 shared CD8+ CDR3 sequences.

The TCR was taken from a human donor with aplastic anemia. Specimen: sorted CD4+, CD8+, or CD8+CD57+ T cells (not recorded which) from PBMCs.

CDR3 sequence reads: CAITPNRGYGYTF. CDR3 DNA sequence: TGTGCCATCACCCCGAATCGGGGCTATGGCTACACCTTC. The V and J genes are TRBV10-3 and TRBJ1-2; D not certain. Germline-derived CDR1 and CDR2 are ENHRY and SYGVKD. The V gene lost 7 bases and the J gene lost 4 bases, with 13 bases spanning the gap. The CDR3 loop spans 13 amino acids.